This entry is about one T cell receptor (beta chain). Germline lookup yields CDR1 LGHNA and CDR2 YSLEER. V was shortened by 1 base and J by 7 bases, with 14 bases between the two germline ends. This CDR3 is built from 14 residues. This record comes from a study of CD8 T cells in Susac syndrome. Reverse transcription used about 0.5 to 1 ug RNA and random hexamers. TCRdb recomputed calls from the immunoSEQ multiplex PCR reads with MiXCR, one row per CDR3 protein. The sample has 130,000 to 150,000 distinct CDR3 sequences; 94% are singletons. This TCR came from a human donor in good health. The source material was CD8+ T cells from PBMCs. The chain joins TRBV4-3 to TRBJ2-7; either TRBD1 or TRBD2 may fit D (6 bases each). For the CDR3, the DNA is TGCGCCAGCAGCCAAGGGTGGGGGGCTCGAGAGCAGTACTTC. Translation: CASSQGWGAREQYF.